The 32 T cell receptor beta chains reported below all come from one sample, sequenced in a study of shared clonotypes between healthy human individuals. Measured with immunoSEQ multiplex PCR; TCRdb has only the in-frame clones, and not every one. The profile shows 950,000 to 1,100,000 clones, 75% to 80% of them singletons. The sample taken for sequencing was memory CD4+ T cells from PBMCs. This sample's subset: CD45RA-negative fraction. These TCRs come from a man aged 18 to 35 in good health. Some clones in this sample may be carry-over from other donors' samples.

The rearrangement uses TRBV11-2 and TRBJ1-2; 8 nucleotides match TRBD1. The V gene end was trimmed by 5 bases and the J gene end by 6 bases; junction bases not matched to a gene: 2. CDR3 length: 12 residues. Germline CDR1 reads SGHAT; CDR2 reads FQNNGV. The CDR3 region is CASSAQGDGYTF. CDR3 coding DNA: TGTGCCAGCAGCGCACAGGGGGATGGCTACACCTTC.

This chain links TRBV28 with TRBJ1-5, with 8 positions matching TRBD1. Germline CDR1 reads MDHEN; CDR2 reads SYDVKM. The CDR3 has 15 residues. The junction had 11 bases not matched to a gene; V was cut back by 7 bases and J by 6 bases. CDR3 sequence (DNA): TGTGCCAGCACCGATGGACAGGGTACGAGTCAGCCCCAGCATTTT. Its protein is CASTDGQGTSQPQHF.

Turning to this clone: This sample also contains other DNA sequences that code for the same CDR3. V and J are TRBV7-6 and TRBJ2-2, with TRBD1 identical over 7 bases. The CDR3 runs 16 residues. J lost 0 bases, V lost 5 bases, and 6 bases had no gene match. From germline, CDR1 is SGHVS and CDR2 FNYEAQ. The CDR3 loop reads CASSPQGGANTGELFF. The CDR3 DNA reads as TGTGCCAGCAGCCCCCAAGGGGGCGCGAACACCGGGGAGCTGTTTTTT.

This clone was seen a handful of times. CDR3 bases: TGTGCCAGCAGTCTGGGGAGCGGGAGGGTGTCCTACGAGCAGTACTTC. Amino acids: CASSLGSGRVSYEQYF. The rearrangement uses TRBV28 and TRBJ2-7; 10 bases agree with TRBD2. V was clipped by 5 bases and J by 1 base; unmatched bases: 8. The CDR3 covers 16 residues. Per the germline V gene, CDR1 is MDHEN and CDR2 is SYDVKM. The full variable domain, its missing parts supplied by reference TRBV28 and TRBJ2-7, is DVKVTQSSRYLVKRTGEKVFLECVQDMDHENMFWYRQDPGLGLRLIYFSYDVKMKEKGDIPEGYSVSREKKERFSLILESASTNQTSMYLCASSLGSGRVSYEQYFGPGTRLTVT.

In its sample, this clone was seen once. The chain carries TRBV5-4 and TRBJ1-3; 9 bases match TRBD1. Unmatched junction bases numbered 5, after V lost 4 bases and J lost 0 bases. This CDR3 has 16 residues. The V gene's germline CDR1 is SGHNT and CDR2 YYREEE (reference sequence). The CDR3 protein is CASSPGQGHSGNTIYF. Written as DNA, the CDR3 is TGTGCCAGCAGCCCGGGACAGGGACACTCTGGAAACACCATATATTTT.

The V and J genes are TRBV2 and TRBJ2-2; 7 nucleotides line up with TRBD2. The CDR3 is 14 amino acids. Germline CDR1 SNHLY, CDR2 FYNNEI. With 7 bases clipped from V and 7 bases from J, the junction kept 9 bases outside the gene matches. The CDR3 reads CASTRTSGGGELFF. The CDR3 coding sequence is TGTGCCAGCACTCGGACTAGTGGTGGCGGGGAGCTGTTTTTT.

This clone occurred once. This sequence joins TRBV7-3 and TRBJ2-2, with 10 bases fitting TRBD2. The CDR3 has 16 amino acids. Trimming cost V 0 bases and J 5 bases; bases outside gene matches: 3. Germline CDR1 reads SGHTA; CDR2 reads FQGTGA. CDR3 sequence (DNA): TGTGCCAGCAGCTTAACTAGCGGGAGGTGGACCGGGGAGCTGTTTTTT. Its protein is CASSLTSGRWTGELFF.

In this sample, this clone turned up many times. The genes are TRBV5-6 and TRBJ2-7; tentative D call: TRBD2 (5 bases). Germline V gene data show CDR1 as SGHDT and CDR2 as YYEEEE. There are 11 residues in the CDR3. V was shortened by 1 base and J by 7 bases, with 6 bases between the two germline ends. CDR3 loop: CASSLTGEQYF. CDR3 DNA sequence: TGTGCCAGCAGCTTGACGGGGGAGCAGTACTTC.

This CDR3 reads CASTGTEKLFF. Here the CDR3 DNA reads TGTGCCAGCACCGGTACTGAAAAACTGTTTTTT. This rearrangement joins TRBV11-2 to TRBJ1-4; no definite D call. This CDR3 contains 11 residues. Germline assignment: CDR1 SGHAT and CDR2 FQNNGV. V shed 7 bases and J shed 7 bases, with 7 bases lying between them.

V gene TRBV11-2 combines with J gene TRBJ1-2; D not certain. This CDR3 is built from 16 residues. CDR1 and CDR2 (germline): SGHAT, FQNNGV. V dropped 4 bases and J dropped 2 bases, with 17 bases sitting between them. DNA of the CDR3: TGTGCCAGCAGCTCTTTAGTTCTGGGGTTCAACTATGGCTACACCTTC. Translation: CASSSLVLGFNYGYTF.

The gene calls are TRBV10-3 and TRBJ2-7; 14 bases are a match to TRBD2. There are 16 residues in the CDR3. CDR1 and CDR2 from the germline V gene are ENHRY and SYGVKD. V dropped 4 bases and J dropped 2; count of bases not matched to a gene: 4. CDR3 sequence: CAISVSTSGRAYEQYF. The DNA for the CDR3 is TGTGCCATCAGTGTTTCGACTAGCGGGAGGGCCTACGAGCAGTACTTC.

The V gene is TRBV2, the J gene TRBJ2-7; 8 bases map to TRBD1. Looked up from germline, CDR1 is SNHLY and CDR2 is FYNNEI. Trimming took 6 bases from V and 1 from J; bases not matched to a gene: 5. The CDR3 covers 14 residues. CDR3 loop: CASRPGQASYEQYF. The CDR3 DNA follows: TGTGCCAGCAGACCGGGACAGGCTTCCTACGAGCAGTACTTC. Full variable domain (outside the CDR3, taken from reference TRBV2 and TRBJ2-7): EPEVTQTPSHQVTQMGQEVILRCVPISNHLYFYWYRQILGQKVEFLVSFYNNEISEKSEIFDDQFSVERPDGSNFTLKIRSTKLEDSAMYFCASRPGQASYEQYFGPGTRLTVT.

This sequence joins TRBV6-5 and TRBJ1-5; tentative D call: TRBD1 (6 bases). CDR3 length: 15 amino acids. Deletions cut 0 bases from V and 5 bases from J, with 11 bases between. CDR1 and CDR2 from the germline V gene are MNHEY and SVGAGI. This CDR3 reads CASSYSRGEHQPQHF. The CDR3 DNA is TGTGCCAGCAGTTACTCGAGGGGGGAGCATCAGCCCCAGCATTTT.

This sequence joins TRBV18 and TRBJ1-4, with D maybe TRBD1 (6 bases). The germline CDR1 and CDR2 sequences are KGHSH and LQKENI. The V end lost 6 bases, the J end lost 6 bases, and 17 bases lay between the germline ends. The CDR3 covers 15 residues. The CDR3 region has the DNA TGTGCCAGCTCCCCCCGGGGGGGGCTGCATGAAAAACTGTTTTTT. This translates into CASSPRGGLHEKLFF.

The chain uses TRBV30 and TRBJ1-1, with D possibly being TRBD1 (5 bases). CDR1 is GTSNPN and CDR2 is SVGIG in the germline V gene (reference sequence). This CDR3 contains 11 residues. V was pared by 1 base and J by 11 bases, with 11 bases between. This CDR3 reads CAWSGPQAAFF. As DNA, the CDR3 is TGTGCCTGGAGTGGGCCACAGGCTGCTTTCTTT.

This clone was recorded a few times. The CDR3 loop is CASSLPGQGAGVGYTF. In DNA, the CDR3 is TGTGCCAGCAGCTTGCCGGGACAGGGGGCGGGAGTCGGCTACACCTTC. This chain connects TRBV5-4 to TRBJ1-2; 12 nucleotides align to TRBD1. The germline gives CDR1 SGHNT, CDR2 YYREEE (reference sequence). This CDR3 is 16 amino acids long. J was trimmed by 8 bases and V by 1 base; bases with no gene match: 9. Variable domain in full (rest from reference TRBV5-4 and TRBJ1-2): ETGVTQSPTHLIKTRGQQVTLRCSSQSGHNTVSWYQQALGQGPQFIFQYYREEENGRGNFPPRFSGLQFPNYSSELNVNALELDDSALYLCASSLPGQGAGVGYTFGSGTRLTVV.

This chain joins TRBV30 and TRBJ2-2; 8 bases are a match to TRBD2. The CDR3 has 14 amino acids. Germline CDR1 GTSNPN, CDR2 SVGIG (reference sequence). This chain's CDR3 is CTAGGPTNTGELFF. CDR3 bases: TGTACCGCGGGAGGACCTACGAACACCGGGGAGCTGTTTTTT.

The J gene is TRBJ1-3, the V gene TRBV6-1; the match to TRBD1 covers 9 bases. The length of the CDR3 is 16 residues. V trimming: 2 bases; J trimming: 4 bases; junction bases outside the gene matches: 6. CDR1 and CDR2 from the germline V gene are MNHNS and SASEGT. Written as DNA, the CDR3 is TGTGCCAGCAGTGAATTAGGGACAGGGATCGGAAACACCATATATTTT. This encodes CASSELGTGIGNTIYF.

J is TRBJ2-1 and V is TRBV11-2; perhaps D is TRBD1 or TRBD2 (5 bases each). CDR3 length: 16 amino acids. Germline-derived CDR1 and CDR2 are SGHAT and FQNNGV. V was clipped by 6 bases and J by 0 bases, with 15 bases between them. The CDR3: CASRPTRGRSYNEQFF. CDR3 sequence (DNA): TGTGCCAGCAGGCCCACCCGGGGACGCTCCTACAATGAGCAGTTCTTC.

V gene TRBV28 combines with J gene TRBJ1-6; D is uncertain. The CDR3 extends over 12 amino acids. Trimming shortened V by 7 bases and J by 7 bases, and 8 bases separated the two germline ends. Germline lookup yields CDR1 MDHEN and CDR2 SYDVKM. The CDR3 coding sequence is TGTGCCAGCACCTCTACAAATTCACCCCTCCACTTT. This translates into CASTSTNSPLHF.

The CDR3 spells CASFYHGQNTEAFF. The DNA of the CDR3 is TGTGCCAGCTTTTACCATGGACAGAACACTGAAGCTTTCTTT. The gene calls are TRBV27 and TRBJ1-1; the D gene is possibly TRBD1 (5 bases). The CDR3 has 14 amino acids. Germline loops: CDR1 MNHEY, CDR2 SMNVEV (reference sequence). Trimming removed 8 bases at V and 1 base at J, with 14 bases between.

The chain combines TRBV5-1 with TRBJ2-2; 8 bases fit TRBD1. Losses at the gene ends were 3 bases for V and 0 bases for J; bases not matched to a gene: 4. CDR3 size: 16 residues. CDR1 is SGHRS, CDR2 YFSETQ, per germline. The CDR3 nucleotides read TGCGCCAGCAGCTGGGGACAGGCCTCGAACACCGGGGAGCTGTTTTTT. Encoded protein: CASSWGQASNTGELFF.

This chain connects TRBV28 to TRBJ2-7, with 8 bases aligning to TRBD2. Germline-derived CDR1 and CDR2 are MDHEN and SYDVKM. V lost 2 bases and J lost 4; bases outside the gene matches: 4. The CDR3 has 14 residues. In DNA, the CDR3 is TGTGCCAGCAGTTTACCCCAGCGGGAGTACGAGCAGTACTTC. Amino acids: CASSLPQREYEQYF.

This chain connects TRBV14 to TRBJ1-2; 9 bases are a match to TRBD1. CDR1 SGHDN and CDR2 FVKESK come from the germline V gene. The CDR3 length is 14 residues. V was clipped by 1 base and J by 8 bases; unmatched bases: 5. The chain's CDR3 is CASSQAGQGGGYTF. CDR3 nucleotide sequence: TGTGCCAGCAGCCAAGCGGGACAGGGCGGCGGCTACACCTTC. Variable domain in full (rest from reference TRBV14 and TRBJ1-2): EAGVTQFPSHSVIEKGQTVTLRCDPISGHDNLYWYRRVMGKEIKFLLHFVKESKQDESGMPNNRFLAERTGGTYSTLKVQPAELEDSGVYFCASSQAGQGGGYTFGSGTRLTVV.

This clone was observed a few times. The gene calls are TRBV7-6 and TRBJ2-5, with 8 positions matching TRBD2. The CDR3 totals 15 residues. Trimming took 2 bases from V and 7 from J; bases not matched to a gene: 9. CDR1 and CDR2 (germline): SGHVS, FNYEAQ. DNA for the CDR3: TGTGCCAGCAGCTTAAGTACAGCTCGGGAGGGGACCCAGTACTTC. It encodes CASSLSTAREGTQYF.

This chain links TRBV6-5 with TRBJ2-3, with 8 bases lining up with TRBD2. Unmatched junction bases numbered 12, after V lost 8 bases and J lost 5 bases. Per the germline V gene, CDR1 is MNHEY and CDR2 is SVGAGI. This CDR3 is built from 15 residues. The CDR3 DNA follows: TGTGCCAGCTGTCCGCGAGCGGGAGTTCGAGATACGCAGTATTTT. Encoded protein: CASCPRAGVRDTQYF.

This chain joins TRBV28 and TRBJ1-5; possibly TRBD1 for D (6 bases). Trimming left V 4 bases short and J 1 base short, with 14 bases between. CDR3 size: 16 residues. CDR1 and CDR2 (germline): MDHEN, SYDVKM. For the CDR3, the DNA is TGTGCCAGCAGTTCCGGACAGCGTTACAGCAATCAGCCCCAGCATTTT. Its protein product is CASSSGQRYSNQPQHF.

Comments on this clone: The same CDR3 also results from other DNA sequences found in this sample. The chain uses TRBV29-1 and TRBJ1-4, with unresolved D. V shed 4 bases and J shed 8 bases, with 5 bases lying between them. CDR1 is SQVTM, CDR2 ANQGSEA, per germline. The CDR3 runs to 10 residues. Here the CDR3 DNA reads TGCAGCGTTGGCAACGAAAAACTGTTTTTT. As protein: CSVGNEKLFF.

This clone was observed once. The chain links TRBV5-1 to TRBJ2-5; 10 bases fit TRBD2. The CDR3 sequence is 15 residues long. V trimming: 3 bases; J trimming: 5 bases; junction bases outside the gene matches: 7. Germline CDR1 and CDR2: SGHRS and YFSETQ. The CDR3 sequence is CASSSLGSGRETQYF. CDR3 nucleotides: TGCGCCAGCAGCTCCCTGGGTAGCGGGAGGGAGACCCAGTACTTC.

The V and J genes are TRBV11-2 and TRBJ1-2; no firm D call. The V gene's germline CDR1 is SGHAT and CDR2 FQNNGV. The V end was cut by 4 bases, the J end by 0 bases, with 21 bases between. This CDR3 comprises 18 residues. The CDR3 is CASSSFGDQRSANYGYTF. In DNA form, the CDR3 reads TGTGCCAGCAGCTCCTTCGGTGACCAGAGATCAGCTAACTATGGCTACACCTTC.

The rearrangement joins TRBV11-2 to TRBJ2-1, with D tentatively TRBD2 (6 bases). The germline V gene encodes CDR1 SGHAT and CDR2 FQNNGV. This CDR3 is built from 18 residues. V dropped 1 base and J dropped 0 bases, with 16 bases sitting between them. The CDR3 DNA is TGTGCCAGCAGCTTAGTCGGCGCGGGGCTAGCCTCCTACAATGAGCAGTTCTTC. It encodes CASSLVGAGLASYNEQFF. The full variable domain, with the rest looked up from reference TRBV11-2 and TRBJ2-1, is EAGVAQSPRYKIIEKRQSVAFWCNPISGHATLYWYQQILGQGPKLLIQFQNNGVVDDSQLPKDRFSAERLKGVDSTLKIQPAKLEDSAVYLCASSLVGAGLASYNEQFFGPGTRLTVL.

A remark on this clone: This specimen includes other DNA sequences encoding the same CDR3. The chain couples TRBV2 to TRBJ1-2; 10 nucleotides align to TRBD1. The CDR3 loop spans 11 amino acids. The junction had 0 bases not matched to a gene; V was cut back by 6 bases and J by 8 bases. CDR1 is SNHLY and CDR2 is FYNNEI in the germline V gene. This chain's CDR3 is CASRTGGGYTF. For the CDR3, the DNA is TGTGCCAGCAGGACAGGGGGCGGCTACACCTTC.